Presented here are 23 T cell receptor beta chains from one specimen sequenced in a study of cytomegalovirus exposure and HLA in healthy donors. The PCR had 60 Vbeta and 13 Jbeta primers. The table came from immunoSEQ multiplex PCR; TCRdb's copy has only in-frame clones and leaves some out. This sample yields about 21,000 clones, of which over 65% are seen a single time; around 7% belongs to the top ten. The sequenced sample consisted of PBMCs. The receptors were sampled from a man aged 55-75 years in good health and CMV-seronegative.

This chain joins TRBV18 and TRBJ2-1, with a possible D match to TRBD1 (6 bases). The CDR3 totals 13 residues. V shed 3 bases and J shed 5 bases, with 8 bases lying between them. The germline V gene has CDR1 KGHSH and CDR2 LQKENI. CDR3 sequence (DNA): TGTGCCAGCTCACCTCCAGGGGACAATGAGCAGTTCTTC. Its protein product is CASSPPGDNEQFF.

The chain is built from TRBV23-1 and TRBJ1-2; perhaps TRBD1 as D (5 bases). TRBV23-1 is given ORF status, its function remaining uncertain. The CDR3 is made up of 14 amino acids. Trimming took off 7 bases at V and 5 bases at J, with 17 bases between the two ends. CDR3 sequence (DNA): TGCGCCAGCAAAAGGGAGGGACGGAGGTATGGCTACACCTTC. It specifies CASKREGRRYGYTF.

The V and J genes are TRBV7-8 and TRBJ2-3, with D perhaps matching TRBD2 (5 bases). V shed 2 bases and J shed 6 bases, with 15 bases lying between them. Germline loops: CDR1 SGHVS, CDR2 FQNEAQ. The CDR3 is 15 residues long. In nucleotides, the CDR3 is TGTGCCAGCAGCTTACTCCTCCGGGATTCGGATACGCAGTATTTT. Its protein product is CASSLLLRDSDTQYF.

The rearrangement links TRBV6-6 to TRBJ1-3; D ambiguous. Germline V CDR1 and CDR2: MNHNY, SVGAGI (reference sequence). V was cut by 3 bases and J by 1 base, with 13 bases left in between. The CDR3 is 16 residues long. The CDR3 nucleotides read TGTGCCAGCAGTTATCTTCTTACTACATCTGGAAACACCATATATTTT. Its protein product is CASSYLLTTSGNTIYF.

This clone appeared once. The chain links TRBV5-1 to TRBJ2-7, with 11 bases matching TRBD1. The length of the CDR3 is 15 residues. Germline values: CDR1 SGHRS, CDR2 YFSETQ. With 2 bases clipped from V and 6 bases from J, the junction kept 7 bases outside the gene matches. The CDR3 coding sequence is TGCGCCAGCAGCTTTTCCGGGACAGGGGGGTCCGAGCAGTACTTC. This codes for CASSFSGTGGSEQYF.

The rearrangement links TRBV28 to TRBJ2-7; D possibly corresponds to TRBD1 (5 bases). The CDR3 has 11 amino acids. Germline V gives CDR1 MDHEN, CDR2 SYDVKM. V lost 8 bases to trimming and J lost 3 bases, with 8 bases between them. The CDR3 nucleotides read TGTGCCAGCGACAGTTACTACGAGCAGTACTTC. Its translation: CASDSYYEQYF.

This sequence joins TRBV18 and TRBJ2-5, with 8 nucleotides matching TRBD1. Germline V gene lookup returns CDR1 KGHSH and CDR2 LQKENI. The CDR3 contains 19 residues. J lost 7 bases, V lost 0 bases, and 19 bases had no gene match. CDR3 in DNA: TGTGCCAGCTCACCACCGAGTCCCCAGACAGGGGCCCTGCGGGGGACCCAGTACTTC. It specifies CASSPPSPQTGALRGTQYF.

In its sample, this clone was seen a few times. The chain is built from TRBV6-5 and TRBJ1-1; no clear D gene. V dropped 4 bases and J dropped 1 base, with 7 bases sitting between them. Germline V lookup: CDR1 MNHEY, CDR2 SVGAGI. The CDR3 runs to 13 residues. CDR3 sequence (DNA): TGTGCCAGCAGTTGGGAGTCGAACACTGAAGCTTTCTTT. It is translated as CASSWESNTEAFF.

The CDR3 region has the DNA TGTGCCAGCAGTGTACGACAGACCAATCAGCCCCAGCATTTT. Translated: CASSVRQTNQPQHF. The gene calls are TRBV25-1 and TRBJ1-5, with a possible D match to TRBD1 (5 bases). Trimming removed 4 bases at V and 3 bases at J, with 10 bases between. The CDR3 length is 14 residues. Germline V gene sequence: CDR1 MGHDK, CDR2 SYGVNS.

This clone was counted a few times. V and J are TRBV18 and TRBJ1-1, with TRBD1 matching 7 bases. Trimming removed 3 bases from V and 6 bases from J; junction bases left unmatched: 10. This CDR3 comprises 15 residues. From germline, CDR1 is KGHSH and CDR2 LQKENI. CDR3 amino acids: CASSPPLDRVAEAFF. The CDR3 DNA reads TGTGCCAGCTCACCCCCCCTAGACAGGGTAGCTGAAGCTTTCTTT.

The chain joins TRBV6-4 to TRBJ2-1; 10 bases are shared with TRBD1. The V gene end was trimmed by 6 bases and the J gene end by 8 bases; junction bases not matched to a gene: 7. This CDR3 contains 14 residues. The V gene's germline CDR1 is MRHNA and CDR2 SNTAGT. The CDR3 region is CASSDRGRRDEQFF. The CDR3 nucleotides read TGTGCCAGCAGCGACAGGGGGCGCAGGGATGAGCAGTTCTTC.

The rearrangement links TRBV11-3 to TRBJ2-3; D might be TRBD1 (5 bases). Germline V gene lookup returns CDR1 SGHNT and CDR2 YENEEA. V was pared by 5 bases and J by 2 bases, with 20 bases between. CDR3 size: 17 residues. The CDR3 protein is CASSPRPSQGDTDTQYF. DNA for the CDR3: TGTGCCAGCAGCCCAAGACCCAGCCAGGGCGACACAGATACGCAGTATTTT.

The chain is built from TRBV27 and TRBJ2-3; 14 bases are shared with TRBD2. Germline CDR1 reads MNHEY; CDR2 reads SMNVEV (reference sequence). CDR3 length: 17 residues. V was pared by 7 bases and J by 3 bases, with 9 bases of the junction left unmatched. CDR3 nucleotides: TGTGCCAGCACACGACTAGCGGGAGGGCCTTTGACAGATACGCAGTATTTT. Residues: CASTRLAGGPLTDTQYF.

This chain connects TRBV5-4 to TRBJ2-2, with D possibly being TRBD2 (6 bases). CDR1 and CDR2 (germline): SGHNT, YYREEE (reference sequence). V was shortened by 4 bases and J by 1 base, with 17 bases between the two germline ends. The CDR3 spans 17 residues. The CDR3, as DNA: TGTGCCAGCAGCCCCCAGGGTCTGCGGGAGAACACCGGGGAGCTGTTTTTT. Protein product: CASSPQGLRENTGELFF.

The chain uses TRBV19 and TRBJ2-5; TRBD2 aligns across 11 bases. CDR3 length: 16 residues. V dropped 3 bases and J dropped 11; count of bases not matched to a gene: 14. Germline CDR1 LNHDA, CDR2 SQIVND (reference sequence). CDR3 loop: CASSIPLAGGGGEQYF. CDR3 bases: TGTGCCAGTAGTATTCCCCTAGCGGGAGGAGGAGGAGAGCAGTACTTC.

V is TRBV28 and J is TRBJ2-7; 9 bases are a match to TRBD1. The CDR3 loop spans 15 amino acids. Trimming at V came to 5 bases and at J to 7 bases, leaving 12 bases not matched to a gene. CDR1 is MDHEN and CDR2 is SYDVKM in the germline V gene. CDR3 in DNA: TGTGCCAGCAGTCTAACCGGGACAGGGCCAGGAGAGCAGTACTTC. It encodes CASSLTGTGPGEQYF.

This clone turned up a few times. The rearrangement uses TRBV14 and TRBJ2-1; TRBD2 aligns across 13 bases. J gave up 9 bases and V 4 bases, and 9 bases lay outside the gene matches. The length of the CDR3 is 16 residues. The V gene's germline CDR1 is SGHDN and CDR2 FVKESK. This CDR3 is CASSRPGLAGRVEQFF. DNA of the CDR3: TGTGCCAGCAGCCGCCCGGGACTAGCGGGAAGGGTTGAGCAGTTCTTC.

The V and J genes are TRBV6-5 and TRBJ1-1; 8 nucleotides match TRBD1. V shed 8 bases, J shed 4 bases, and the junction held 6 bases outside the gene matches. The CDR3 sequence is 13 residues long. Germline V gene sequence: CDR1 MNHEY, CDR2 SVGAGI. CDR3 bases: TGTGCCAGCGCACGGGGACAGGCCACTGAAGCTTTCTTT. Protein: CASARGQATEAFF.

V gene TRBV29-1 combines with J gene TRBJ1-1, with 10 positions matching TRBD1. CDR3 size: 13 residues. The ends lost 3 bases at V and 7 bases at J; junction bases unmatched: 5. Per germline, CDR1 SQVTM and CDR2 ANQGSEA. CDR3 region: CSVETGGEREAFF. The CDR3 DNA sequence: TGCAGCGTTGAGACAGGGGGCGAACGTGAAGCTTTCTTT.

This chain joins TRBV15 and TRBJ1-6; possible D gene TRBD1, 5 bases. The CDR3 has 14 amino acids. Looked up from germline, CDR1 is LNHNV and CDR2 is YYDKDF (reference sequence). V shed 0 bases and J shed 8 bases, with 8 bases lying between them. This chain's CDR3 is CATSRDRDYSPLHF. The CDR3 nucleotides read TGTGCCACCAGCAGAGACAGGGATTATTCACCCCTCCACTTT. The entire variable domain, with the rest obtained from reference TRBV15 and TRBJ1-6, is as follows: DAMVIQNPRYQVTQFGKPVTLSCSQTLNHNVMYWYQQKSSQAPKLLFHYYDKDFNNEADTPDNFQSRRPNTSFCFLDIRSPGLGDTAMYLCATSRDRDYSPLHFGNGTRLTVT.

This clone was detected only a few times. J is TRBJ1-1 and V is TRBV7-9, with 7 bases fitting TRBD1. Germline CDR1 is SEHNR and CDR2 is FQNEAQ (reference sequence). This CDR3 is 16 amino acids long. J lost 1 base, V lost 0 bases, and 5 bases had no gene match. The chain's CDR3 is CASSLATGLPNTEAFF. The CDR3 DNA follows: TGTGCCAGCAGCTTAGCGACAGGGCTTCCGAACACTGAAGCTTTCTTT.

V usage is TRBV5-4 and J usage is TRBJ2-5, with TRBD2 matching over 8 bases. Germline loops: CDR1 SGHNT, CDR2 YYREEE (reference sequence). This CDR3 has 13 amino acids. Trimming took 4 bases from V and 5 from J; bases not matched to a gene: 4. CDR3 coding DNA: TGTGCCAGCAGCCGGGGGGGGTACGAGACCCAGTACTTC. Its protein product is CASSRGGYETQYF.

The V call is TRBV18, the J call TRBJ2-1; D gene unclear. The CDR3 contains 12 residues. CDR1 KGHSH and CDR2 LQKENI come from the germline V gene. The V end was cut by 1 base, the J end by 6 bases, with 4 bases between. The CDR3 DNA reads as TGTGCCAGCTCACCACACGGCAATGAGCAGTTCTTC. Protein: CASSPHGNEQFF.